Below, one TCR beta chain is given with its context. Its antigen target is currently unknown. Base quality data are lacking; no much larger clone is found one base away. The sample belongs to a study of cytotoxic CD8 clonotypes in ibrutinib-treated CLL (dated by TCRdb to 2020 to 2023). As for the study more broadly: The cohort was composed of more than ten relapsed/refractory and around 15 treatment-naive patients; IGHV unmutated status was identified in some 17 patients. Responses were partial in around 25 patients and complete in 2; after median around 68 months follow-up, about 14 stayed in remission and some twelve progressed. Response samples were obtained after a median of roughly 13 months of treatment, with a range of about 6 to 40 months. Samples averaged 255,043 productive templates and 80,000 to 100,000 productive rearrangements. Of the roughly 86 people in the trial, about 25 had longitudinal samples available. Cryopreserved peripheral blood mononuclear cells were collected before treatment, at response, and at either disease progression or sustained remission. The study at large found these results: Clonality increased at ibrutinib response, stayed stable in sustained remission, and fell back toward baseline at progression. Sampling times were not matched between patients in sustained remission and patients whose disease was progressing, and lymph node repertoires were not examined. At baseline, clonality was higher than in age-matched healthy donors and showed a strong correlation with circulating CD8+ T-cell counts. Public clonotypes were rare and either shrank or stayed stable during treatment, and the rise in clonality at ibrutinib response reflected expansion of private clonotypes.

Based on the germline V gene, the CDR1 and CDR2 sequences are SGDLS and YYNGEE. Between the V and J ends, shortened by 2 bases and 1 base respectively, the junction contains 16 bases. Reading from cysteine to phenylalanine, the CDR3 counts 17 amino acids. CDR3 DNA is the only sequence kept; it has 51 bases, read in frame from the first base. Each clonotype received, on average, about 9.7x coverage in deep resolution sequencing performed on a MiSeq, where the target depth lay between 1 in 1 million and 1 in 200,000 T cells. The immunoSEQ hsTCRB Kit was used to generate TCR beta libraries. The published analysis was carried out like this. Data were analyzed with ImmunoSEQ Data Assistant and ImmunoSEQ Analyzer, with V, D and J genes assigned per IMGT definitions. Clonality, which ranges from 0 to 1, was calculated as one minus the normalized Shannon entropy of productive rearrangement frequencies. Only overrepresented clonotypes making up at least 0.05% of the repertoire of each patient were included in the public clonotype analysis. Some twelve repertoires from age-matched healthy donors, obtained from immuneACCESS, served as clonality controls. This immuneACCESS table, as held by TCRdb, lists in-frame sequences with V and J called but not all clones. Of the missing ones, under half trace to an unresolved V gene in checked studies; the others have no known cause. The V and J calls and clone size were taken over from that table, and D and trimming were inferred from the DNA. A total of around 300,000 clones appear in this sample, about 77% of them only once. The top ten clonotypes cover under 8.5% of the sample.

For TCR beta library preparation, roughly 2 micrograms of genomic DNA were extracted from the cryopreserved PBMCs. Longitudinal blood samples from CLL patients on ibrutinib monotherapy were analyzed using high-throughput TCR beta sequencing. The patients were enrolled in a single-center, open-label phase 2 trial of ibrutinib monotherapy. Source: PBMCs, taken before ibrutinib treatment. The sequence was obtained from a human donor with chronic lymphocytic leukemia. The chain was built from TRBV9 and TRBJ2-1; a tentative D call is TRBD1 (5 bases match). The CDR3 has the sequence CASSVLGRTPSYNEQFF. Read as DNA, the sequence is TGTGCCAGCAGCGTTCTAGGACGGACACCTTCCTACAATGAGCAGTTCTTC.